Shown below are 29 T cell receptor beta chains from a single sample sequenced in a study of T cells in Graves' hyperthyroidism and ophthalmopathy. TCR beta CDR3 regions were amplified from RNA. HTBI primers were employed in a first-round RT-PCR of the TCR CDR3. One entry per CDR3 protein, called by TCRdb with MiXCR from the multiplex PCR reads. The table has about 350,000 distinct CDR3 sequences, about a sixth seen once. Sample: blood. All receptors derive from a woman aged 25 to 45 with Graves' hyperthyroidism that later progressed to Graves' ophthalmopathy.

This clonotype has a count of ten or more. DNA for the CDR3: TGTGCCAGCAGCCCGACAGTGGTGGCGGGGGAGCAGTACTTC. It specifies CASSPTVVAGEQYF. This chain connects TRBV7-2 to TRBJ2-7; possible D gene TRBD2, 6 bases. The CDR3 has 14 residues. Germline V gene data show CDR1 as SGHTA and CDR2 as FQGNSA. V shed 5 bases and J shed 7 bases, with 18 bases lying between them.

The chain has TRBV6-1 and TRBJ1-5; 9 bases map to TRBD1. This CDR3 contains 16 residues. The junction had 8 bases not matched to a gene; V was cut back by 6 bases and J by 2 bases. Germline-derived CDR1 and CDR2 are MNHNS and SASEGT. The CDR3 reads CASREQGALGNQPQHF. As DNA, the CDR3 is TGTGCCAGCAGAGAACAGGGGGCTCTAGGCAATCAGCCCCAGCATTTT.

This clonotype was recorded at least ten times. The rearrangement joins TRBV30 to TRBJ2-1, with a tentative D call TRBD1 (6 bases). This CDR3 contains 12 residues. With 2 bases removed from V and 8 bases from J, the gap between germline ends came to 10 bases. Germline V gene data show CDR1 as GTSNPN and CDR2 as SVGIG (reference sequence). CDR3 sequence: CAWSLQGYEQFF. Written as DNA, the CDR3 is TGTGCCTGGAGTCTACAGGGTTATGAGCAGTTCTTC.

This clonotype has a count of ten or more. This sequence joins TRBV20-1 and TRBJ1-1; a weak D match, TRBD1 (5 bases). Germline loops: CDR1 DFQATT, CDR2 SNEGSKA (reference sequence). This CDR3 region has 16 residues. The V gene lost 6 bases and the J gene lost 3 bases, with 23 bases spanning the gap. CDR3: CSARQRARGDDTEAFF. In nucleotides, the CDR3 is TGCAGTGCAAGACAAAGGGCCCGAGGGGATGACACTGAAGCTTTCTTT.

This chain uses TRBV6-1 with TRBJ1-1; no reliable D call. The CDR3 spans 16 residues. In germline, CDR1 is MNHNS, CDR2 SASEGT. V was trimmed by 0 bases and J by 1 base, leaving 12 bases between them. CDR3 loop: CASSEANGVSNTEAFF. In nucleotides, the CDR3 is TGTGCCAGCAGTGAAGCTAATGGGGTCTCGAACACTGAAGCTTTCTTT.

This clonotype occurred many times. The chain joins TRBV3-1 to TRBJ2-3; 7 positions match TRBD1. Trimming cost V 7 bases and J 11 bases; bases outside gene matches: 12. CDR3 length: 13 amino acids. From germline, CDR1 is LGHDT and CDR2 YNNKEL (reference sequence). The CDR3 DNA is TGTGCCAGCAAACTCTTAGACAGGGAAGAGCAGTATTTT. Translation gives CASKLLDREEQYF.

This clonotype was observed a handful of times. The chain recombines TRBV29-1 with TRBJ2-1; no clear D gene. CDR3 length: 11 residues. The V end was cut by 4 bases, the J end by 0 bases, with 1 base between. The germline V gene encodes CDR1 SQVTM and CDR2 ANQGSEA. Written as DNA, the CDR3 is TGCAGCGTTGTCTCCTACAATGAGCAGTTCTTC. As protein: CSVVSYNEQFF.

In its sample, this clonotype was seen a few times. The chain links TRBV5-5 to TRBJ1-6; D call uncertain. CDR1 and CDR2 (germline): SGHKS, YYEKEE (reference sequence). V was cut by 1 base and J by 8 bases, with 7 bases left in between. The length of the CDR3 is 13 residues. This CDR3 is CASSLYGDSPLHF. The CDR3 bases are TGTGCCAGCAGCTTGTACGGGGATTCACCCCTCCACTTT.

This clonotype was recorded a few times. The chain carries TRBV6-1 and TRBJ2-2, with D possibly matching TRBD1 (6 bases). Trimming pared 3 bases from V and 3 bases from J, leaving 14 bases between. This CDR3 spans 16 amino acids. Germline CDR1 is MNHNS and CDR2 is SASEGT. For the CDR3, the DNA is TGTGCCAGCAGTGATACAGGGCGTTTGCACACCGGGGAGCTGTTTTTT. It yields the protein CASSDTGRLHTGELFF.

This clonotype was seen at least ten times. This chain uses TRBV28 with TRBJ2-7; possible D gene TRBD2, 5 bases. V dropped 6 bases and J dropped 0 bases, with 27 bases sitting between them. The CDR3 has 19 amino acids. Germline V lookup: CDR1 MDHEN, CDR2 SYDVKM. CDR3 protein: CASSPTADLGSWNSYEQYF. As DNA, the CDR3 is TGTGCCAGCAGCCCGACCGCCGACCTGGGGAGTTGGAACTCCTACGAGCAGTACTTC.

This clonotype was detected ten times or more. V and J are TRBV28 and TRBJ2-3; 9 bases agree with TRBD2. The CDR3 sequence is 17 residues long. The germline V gene has CDR1 MDHEN and CDR2 SYDVKM. Trimming cost V 6 bases and J 4 bases; bases outside gene matches: 14. CDR3 nucleotide sequence: TGTGCCAGCAGCCCCCTGCGGGGGGGACGGATTTCAGATACGCAGTATTTT. Residues: CASSPLRGGRISDTQYF.

This clonotype was observed a handful of times. The chain couples TRBV6-1 to TRBJ2-1; 12 nucleotides match TRBD2. This CDR3 has 18 amino acids. V shed 6 bases, J shed 0 bases, and the junction held 9 bases outside the gene matches. In germline, CDR1 is MNHNS, CDR2 SASEGT. Here the CDR3 DNA reads TGTGCCAGCAGAACGGGACTAGCGGGTTCCATCTCCTACAATGAGCAGTTCTTC. This encodes CASRTGLAGSISYNEQFF.

This clonotype was observed a few times. This chain joins TRBV6-4 and TRBJ1-1, with no clear D. V lost 2 bases and J lost 14, with 18 bases in between. This CDR3 comprises 13 residues. Germline-derived CDR1 and CDR2 are MRHNA and SNTAGT. The CDR3 DNA reads TGTGCCAGCAGTGACGAACGGATAGCTAGAGTGTTCTTT. Its protein product is CASSDERIARVFF.

This clonotype was seen many times. The chain has TRBV10-3 and TRBJ2-7, with 9 positions matching TRBD1. The trim removed 8 bases at V and 5 bases at J, leaving 10 bases unmatched. The CDR3 consists of 14 residues. Germline CDR1 and CDR2: ENHRY and SYGVKD. CDR3 nucleotides: TGTGCCATCGGACAGGGGTGGGATCCCCACGAGCAGTACTTC. Translating it yields CAIGQGWDPHEQYF.

In this sample, this clonotype turned up a few times. The chain is built from TRBV5-4 and TRBJ1-2, with 10 bases identical to TRBD1. Unmatched junction bases numbered 7, after V lost 0 bases and J lost 2 bases. Per germline, CDR1 SGHNT and CDR2 YYREEE (reference sequence). The CDR3 is 17 amino acids. The CDR3 bases are TGTGCCAGCAGCTTGGGGGACAGGGGTCCCCTCAACTATGGCTACACCTTC. Amino acids: CASSLGDRGPLNYGYTF.

This clonotype was observed at least ten times. A read error may produce the germline difference seen at one junction end. The V gene is TRBV11-2, the J gene TRBJ2-7, with D perhaps matching TRBD2 (7 bases). In germline, CDR1 is SGHAT, CDR2 FQNNGV. The CDR3 has 15 residues. CDR3 bases: TGTGCCAGCACCTTAGTGGGGGGGGCGGCCTACGAGCAGTACTTC. The encoded protein is CASTLVGGAAYEQYF.

This clonotype was recorded at least ten times. The chain is built from TRBV7-2 and TRBJ1-5; no clear D gene. V lost 2 bases to trimming and J lost 5 bases, with 7 bases between them. The CDR3 totals 13 residues. CDR1 and CDR2 (germline): SGHTA, FQGNSA. CDR3 in DNA: TGTGCCAGCAGCTTAATGCAGGATCAGCCCCAGCATTTT. Translated: CASSLMQDQPQHF.

This clonotype has at least ten counts. J is TRBJ1-1 and V is TRBV28; tentatively, D is TRBD1 (6 bases). Germline assignment: CDR1 MDHEN and CDR2 SYDVKM. The CDR3 has 17 amino acids. The V end was cut by 2 bases, the J end by 2 bases, with 18 bases between. CDR3: CASSLGGASGDNTEAFF. The CDR3 DNA follows: TGTGCCAGCAGTTTAGGGGGGGCGTCGGGGGACAACACTGAAGCTTTCTTT.

A note on this clonotype: A read error may produce the germline difference seen at one junction end. The chain couples TRBV10-3 to TRBJ2-7; 10 bases are a match to TRBD1. This CDR3 spans 14 amino acids. Germline assignment: CDR1 ENHRY and CDR2 SYGVKD. CDR3 sequence reads: CATLPGQGTYEQHF. For the CDR3, the DNA is TGTGCCACCTTACCGGGACAGGGGACCTACGAGCAGCACTTC.

The chain recombines TRBV6-1 with TRBJ1-1, with 7 bases identical to TRBD1. J was trimmed by 6 bases and V by 7 bases; bases with no gene match: 8. Per the germline V gene, CDR1 is MNHNS and CDR2 is SASEGT. The CDR3 consists of 13 residues. CDR3 sequence: CASTPTGTAEAFF. The DNA for the CDR3 is TGTGCCAGCACCCCCACAGGGACAGCTGAAGCTTTCTTT.

This clonotype appeared a few times. The chain's CDR3 is CASSRAGNSPLHF. CDR3 DNA sequence: TGTGCCAGCAGCCGAGCGGGAAATTCACCCCTCCACTTT. The rearrangement joins TRBV3-1 to TRBJ1-6; no reliable D call. Germline lookup yields CDR1 LGHDT and CDR2 YNNKEL (reference sequence). This CDR3 spans 13 amino acids. V was trimmed by 4 bases and J by 7 bases, leaving 8 bases between them.

This clonotype appeared many times. This sequence joins TRBV24-1 and TRBJ2-5; D might be TRBD2 (6 bases). CDR1 and CDR2 from the germline V gene are KGHDR and SFDVKD. Trimming shortened V by 0 bases and J by 4 bases, and 11 bases separated the two germline ends. This CDR3 comprises 15 residues. This CDR3 reads CATSDLEGGGETQYF. In DNA form, the CDR3 reads TGTGCCACCAGTGATTTGGAGGGAGGTGGAGAGACCCAGTACTTC.

The sample holds many counts of this clonotype. The CDR3 spells CASSLWDRETYEQYF. Here the CDR3 DNA reads TGTGCCAGCAGTTTATGGGACAGGGAGACCTACGAGCAGTACTTC. The chain employs TRBV12-3 or TRBV12-4 and TRBJ2-7, with 9 bases that match TRBD1. J was trimmed by 2 bases and V by 2 bases; bases with no gene match: 4. The CDR3 extends over 15 amino acids.

The chain links TRBV6-1 to TRBJ1-1, with 7 bases lining up with TRBD1. In germline, CDR1 is MNHNS, CDR2 SASEGT. The CDR3 consists of 13 residues. The V and J ends lost 6 bases and 6 bases, in that order; junction bases with no gene match: 7. The CDR3 loop reads CASRDTGAPEAFF. The CDR3 DNA reads as TGTGCCAGCAGAGACACAGGGGCCCCTGAAGCTTTCTTT.

This clonotype came up many times. The chain joins TRBV5-5 to TRBJ1-1; 8 bases agree with TRBD1. Germline CDR1 is SGHKS and CDR2 is YYEKEE (reference sequence). V shed 4 bases, J shed 5 bases, and the junction held 7 bases outside the gene matches. The CDR3 totals 14 residues. In DNA form, the CDR3 reads TGTGCCAGCAGCGTACAGGGGGTCCGAACTGAAGCTTTCTTT. It specifies CASSVQGVRTEAFF.

The J gene is TRBJ2-1, the V gene TRBV11-2, with D perhaps being TRBD1 or TRBD2 (5 bases each). CDR1 is SGHAT, CDR2 FQNNGV, per germline. The CDR3 has 15 amino acids. V shed 5 bases and J shed 9 bases, with 20 bases lying between them. In DNA form, the CDR3 reads TGTGCCAGCAGCGAACCGGGACCCTCCCGCACTGAGCAGTTCTTC. Protein sequence: CASSEPGPSRTEQFF. Together with reference TRBV11-2 and TRBJ2-1, the CDR3 gives the full variable domain: EAGVAQSPRYKIIEKRQSVAFWCNPISGHATLYWYQQILGQGPKLLIQFQNNGVVDDSQLPKDRFSAERLKGVDSTLKIQPAKLEDSAVYLCASSEPGPSRTEQFFGPGTRLTVL.

This clonotype was observed many times. V usage is TRBV2 and J usage is TRBJ2-5, with D possibly being TRBD1 (6 bases). V lost 7 bases and J lost 2, with 11 bases in between. Germline values: CDR1 SNHLY, CDR2 FYNNEI. CDR3 length: 13 residues. The CDR3 bases are TGTGCCAGCACCAGGGGCCCACAAGAGACCCAGTACTTC. Translation gives CASTRGPQETQYF.

This chain joins TRBV7-2 and TRBJ2-2; the D is unclear. Germline CDR1 and CDR2: SGHTA and FQGNSA. The V end lost 1 base, the J end lost 7 bases, and 13 bases lay between the germline ends. The CDR3 has 15 residues. For the CDR3, the DNA is TGTGCCAGCAGCTTAGTTGTCGTATTGTGCGGGGAGCTGTTTTTT. Translation: CASSLVVVLCGELFF.

The table lists this clonotype with many counts. The genes are TRBV12-3 or TRBV12-4 and TRBJ2-7; no definite D call. With 5 bases removed from V and 0 bases from J, the gap between germline ends came to 8 bases. The CDR3 length is 13 residues. The CDR3: CASSADSSYEQYF. In nucleotides, the CDR3 is TGTGCCAGCAGTGCTGACTCCTCCTACGAGCAGTACTTC.